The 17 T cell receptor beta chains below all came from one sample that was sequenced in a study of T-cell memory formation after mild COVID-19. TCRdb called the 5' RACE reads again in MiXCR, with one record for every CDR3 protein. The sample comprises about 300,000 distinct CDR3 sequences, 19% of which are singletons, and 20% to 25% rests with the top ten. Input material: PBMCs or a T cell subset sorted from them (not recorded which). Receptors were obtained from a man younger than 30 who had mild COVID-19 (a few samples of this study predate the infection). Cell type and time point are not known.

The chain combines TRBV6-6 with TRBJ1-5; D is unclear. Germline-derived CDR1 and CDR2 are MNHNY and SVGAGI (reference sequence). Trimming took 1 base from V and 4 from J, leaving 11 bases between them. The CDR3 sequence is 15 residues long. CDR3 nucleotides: TGTGCCAGCAGTTACTTTGGGCCAGAAAATCAGCCCCAGCATTTT. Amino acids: CASSYFGPENQPQHF.

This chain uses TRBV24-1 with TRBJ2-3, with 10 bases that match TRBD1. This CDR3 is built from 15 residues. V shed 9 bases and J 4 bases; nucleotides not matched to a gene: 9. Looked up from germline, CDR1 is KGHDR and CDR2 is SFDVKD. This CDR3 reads CATAAGQGRSDTQYF. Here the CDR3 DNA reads TGTGCCACCGCGGCGGGACAGGGGAGGTCAGATACGCAGTATTTT.

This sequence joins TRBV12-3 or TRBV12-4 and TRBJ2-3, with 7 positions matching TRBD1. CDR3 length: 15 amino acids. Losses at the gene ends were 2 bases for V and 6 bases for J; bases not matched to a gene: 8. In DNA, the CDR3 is TGTGCCAGCAGTTTACTTGGACAGGCTAGGGATACGCAGTATTTT. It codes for CASSLLGQARDTQYF.

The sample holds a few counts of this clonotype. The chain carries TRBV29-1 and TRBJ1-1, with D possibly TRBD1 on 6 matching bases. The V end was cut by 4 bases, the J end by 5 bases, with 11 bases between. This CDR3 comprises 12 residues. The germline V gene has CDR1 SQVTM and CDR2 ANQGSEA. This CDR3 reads CSVAGARTEAFF. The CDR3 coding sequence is TGCAGCGTTGCAGGGGCGAGGACTGAAGCTTTCTTT.

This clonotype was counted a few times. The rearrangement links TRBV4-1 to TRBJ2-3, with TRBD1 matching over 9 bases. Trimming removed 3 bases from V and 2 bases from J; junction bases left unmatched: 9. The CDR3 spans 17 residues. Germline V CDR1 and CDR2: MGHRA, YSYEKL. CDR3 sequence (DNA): TGCGCCAGCAGCCAGGACCTCGGGACAGGGAACACAGATACGCAGTATTTT. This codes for CASSQDLGTGNTDTQYF.

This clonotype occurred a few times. CDR3 loop: CASSLDPAAAGNTIYF. CDR3 in DNA: TGCGCCAGCAGCTTGGACCCCGCGGCAGCTGGAAACACCATATATTTT. The chain has TRBV5-1 and TRBJ1-3; D remains unclear. This CDR3 is 16 amino acids long. The V and J ends lost 0 bases and 2 bases respectively, with 12 bases between them. Per the germline V gene, CDR1 is SGHRS and CDR2 is YFSETQ.

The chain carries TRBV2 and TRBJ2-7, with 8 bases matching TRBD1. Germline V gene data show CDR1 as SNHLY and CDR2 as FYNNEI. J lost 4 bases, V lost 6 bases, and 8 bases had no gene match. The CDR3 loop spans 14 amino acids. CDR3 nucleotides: TGTGCCAGCAGGAAGACAGGGGCGACTTACGAGCAGTACTTC. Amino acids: CASRKTGATYEQYF.

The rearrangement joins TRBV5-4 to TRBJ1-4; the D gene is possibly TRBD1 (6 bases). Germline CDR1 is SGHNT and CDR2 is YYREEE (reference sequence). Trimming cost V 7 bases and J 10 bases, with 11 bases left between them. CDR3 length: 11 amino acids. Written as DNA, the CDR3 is TGTGCCAGCGGGGGCGACGGAAAACTGTTTTTT. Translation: CASGGDGKLFF.

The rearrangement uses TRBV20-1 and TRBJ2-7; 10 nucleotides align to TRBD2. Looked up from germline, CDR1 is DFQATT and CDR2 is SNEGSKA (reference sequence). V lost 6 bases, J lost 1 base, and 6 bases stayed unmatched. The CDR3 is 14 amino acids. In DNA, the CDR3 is TGCAGTGCGAAAATAGCGGGGGGATCCTACGAGCAGTACTTC. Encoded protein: CSAKIAGGSYEQYF.

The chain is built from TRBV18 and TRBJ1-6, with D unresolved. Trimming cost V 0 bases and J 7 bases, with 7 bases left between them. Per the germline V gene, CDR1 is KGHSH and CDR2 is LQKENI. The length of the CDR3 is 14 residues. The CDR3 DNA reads TGTGCCAGCTCACCACCGGCCCCCAATTCACCCCTCCACTTT. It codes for CASSPPAPNSPLHF.

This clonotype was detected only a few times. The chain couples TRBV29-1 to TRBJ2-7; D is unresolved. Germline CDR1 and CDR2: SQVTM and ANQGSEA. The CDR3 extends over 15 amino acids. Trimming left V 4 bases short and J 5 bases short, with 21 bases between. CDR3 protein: CSVGPSGAGGDEQYF. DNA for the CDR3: TGCAGCGTTGGCCCCTCAGGCGCCGGTGGAGACGAGCAGTACTTC.

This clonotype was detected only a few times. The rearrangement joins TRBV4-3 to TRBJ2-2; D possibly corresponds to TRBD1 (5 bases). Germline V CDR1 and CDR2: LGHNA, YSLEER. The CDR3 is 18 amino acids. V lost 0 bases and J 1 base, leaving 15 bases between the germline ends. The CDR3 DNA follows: TGCGCCAGCAGCCAAGAAGTGGCCCGGACACTGAACACCGGGGAGCTGTTTTTT. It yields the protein CASSQEVARTLNTGELFF.

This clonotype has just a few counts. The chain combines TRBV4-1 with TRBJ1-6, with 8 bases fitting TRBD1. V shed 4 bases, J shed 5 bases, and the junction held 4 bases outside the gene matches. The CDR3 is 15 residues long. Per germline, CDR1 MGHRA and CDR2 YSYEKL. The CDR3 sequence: CASSRNRGNNSPLHF. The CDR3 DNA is TGCGCCAGCAGCCGGAACAGGGGGAATAATTCACCCCTCCACTTT.

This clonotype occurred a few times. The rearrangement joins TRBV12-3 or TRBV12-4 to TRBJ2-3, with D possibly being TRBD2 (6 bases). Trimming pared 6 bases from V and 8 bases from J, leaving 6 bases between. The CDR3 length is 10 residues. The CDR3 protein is CASRRGTQYF. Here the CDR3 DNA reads TGTGCCAGCAGGCGGGGTACGCAGTATTTT.

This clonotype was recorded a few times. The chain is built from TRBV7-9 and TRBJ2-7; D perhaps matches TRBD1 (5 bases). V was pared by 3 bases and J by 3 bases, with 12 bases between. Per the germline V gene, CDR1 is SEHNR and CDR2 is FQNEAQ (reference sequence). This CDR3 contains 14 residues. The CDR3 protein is CASSFTRTYYEQYF. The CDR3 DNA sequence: TGTGCCAGCAGCTTCACCAGGACATACTACGAGCAGTACTTC. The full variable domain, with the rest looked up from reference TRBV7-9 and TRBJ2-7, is DTGVSQNPRHKITKRGQNVTFRCDPISEHNRLYWYRQTLGQGPEFLTYFQNEAQLEKSRLLSDRFSAERPKGSFSTLEIQRTEQGDSAMYLCASSFTRTYYEQYFGPGTRLTVT.

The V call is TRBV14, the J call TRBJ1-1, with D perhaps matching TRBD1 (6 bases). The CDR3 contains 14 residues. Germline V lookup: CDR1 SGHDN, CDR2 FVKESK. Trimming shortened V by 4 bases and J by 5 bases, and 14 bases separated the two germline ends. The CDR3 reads CASSPIGGWTEAFF. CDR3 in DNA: TGTGCCAGCAGCCCAATCGGGGGCTGGACTGAAGCTTTCTTT. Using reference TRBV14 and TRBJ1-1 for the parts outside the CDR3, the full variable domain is EAGVTQFPSHSVIEKGQTVTLRCDPISGHDNLYWYRRVMGKEIKFLLHFVKESKQDESGMPNNRFLAERTGGTYSTLKVQPAELEDSGVYFCASSPIGGWTEAFFGQGTRLTVV.

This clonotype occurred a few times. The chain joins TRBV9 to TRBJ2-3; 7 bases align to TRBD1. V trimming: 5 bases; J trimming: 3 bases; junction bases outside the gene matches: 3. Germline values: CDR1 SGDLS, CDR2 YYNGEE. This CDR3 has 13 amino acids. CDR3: CASRGGLTDTQYF. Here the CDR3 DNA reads TGTGCCAGCAGAGGGGGCCTGACAGATACGCAGTATTTT.